The entry below describes one TCR beta chain. Its antigen is as yet unknown. The sample originates from a study of T cell responses to AZD1222 COVID-19 vaccine. Whole-study results and caveats: Sampling captured repertoires only after the peak T cell response. Spike was spanned by vaccine-associated CD4 TCRs, with dominance at 160-218 and 743-854.

Measured with immunoSEQ multiplex PCR; TCRdb has only the in-frame clones, and not every one. The sample lists about 120,000 clones, about 87% occurring once. The sample in question was peripheral blood, obtained on day 0 of AZD1222 vaccination. The receptor comes from an adult in good health.

In nucleotides, the CDR3 is TGTGCCAGCAGTGAAGCGTGGGTGGGGGGTGAGCAGTTCTTC. Translated, it gives CASSEAWVGGEQFF. The V call is TRBV6-1, the J call TRBJ2-1; tentative D call: TRBD2 (6 bases). V shed 0 bases and J shed 9 bases, with 12 bases lying between them. The CDR3 covers 14 residues. Per the germline V gene, CDR1 is MNHNS and CDR2 is SASEGT.